This TCR beta chain was captured in a study of vaccination and CD4 T cells after COVID-19 (dated 2022 in TCRdb). Describing the broader study: Convalescent patients had a positive SARS-CoV-2 result on nasal swab PCR, and of these patients, 8 or 9 had mild disease and one had severe disease. The convalescent cohort comprised six males and four females, including two Hispanic individuals, seven Caucasians, two Asians and one multiracial person. Each participant got two doses of either the Pfizer-BioNTech BNT162b2 vaccine (n=8) or the Moderna mRNA-1273 vaccine (n=2). Post-COVID blood samples were collected from convalescent patients a median of approximately 100 days after diagnosis, with a range of about 30 to 161 days. Post-vaccine blood samples were obtained a median of roughly 75 days after the second vaccine dose, with a range of roughly 14 to 241 days. Culture stimuli were overlapping spike peptide pools from SARS-CoV-2 and from the common cold coronaviruses HCoV-NL63, HCoV-OC43 and HCoV-229E. Control cultures received a CEFX viral epitope pool as the positive control, an HIV-1 Nef peptide pool as the negative control, or no peptide. The spike-specific CD4+ TCR repertoire was compared before and after mRNA vaccination in over 9 COVID-19 convalescent patients and a handful of infection-naive healthy vaccine recipients.

The CDR3 goes from the cysteine to the phenylalanine over 14 residues. Of all the DNA, just the CDR3 is kept, 42 bases in frame from base 1. The library was obtained by PCR. At the Johns Hopkins FTIC core, DNA from the cultured CD4+ T cells underwent TCR sequencing with the Oncomine TCR Beta short-read assay. Genomic DNA was extracted from the cultured CD4+ T cells with the QIAamp micro DNA kit. Oncomine TCR Beta libraries made from cultured CD4+ T cells were pooled using unique dual indexes and sequenced on an Illumina iSeq 100. As for the authors' bioinformatics: Non-productive sequences were removed, and CDR3s not starting with C, not ending with F or W, or shorter than 7 amino acids were discarded. Antigen-specific clonotypes were identified using the MANAFEST web application through comparison of peptide-stimulated wells with reference and other culture wells. For a clone to be called positive, the clone needed an FDR below 0.05, an odds ratio above 5, and a productive frequency above 0.1% in at least two of three replicate wells. A clonotype was classed as cross-reactive if the clonotype showed significant expansion both in SARS-CoV-2 spike wells and in at least one common cold coronavirus spike condition. Levenshtein distances (stringdist) and unrooted phylogenetic trees (ape) in R version 3.6.1 were used to assess CDR3 homology. Using fastp trimming at Q25 and MiXCR clonotype assembly, TCRdb reanalyzed the public sequencing data and kept in-frame beta chains. Identical CDR3 protein sequences are pooled into one entry, listed with their most common genes and DNA. For this entry, the V and J calls and clone size follow TCRdb and not the study's own pipeline. The sample table shows 17,000 or so distinct CDR3 sequences, and roughly 56% are seen once. 9% to 10% of the sample is taken by the ten largest.

This clonotype showed up just a few times. Its antigen is unknown. Base qualities are not recorded, but no much larger clone differs from it by a single base. The full study reports these points: The median count of SARS-CoV-2-reactive clonotypes went up from 21 after infection to approximately 40 after vaccination, although the change was not significant. In convalescent patients, a median around 86% of post-vaccine SARS-CoV-2-reactive clones were detected only after vaccination, suggesting vaccine-specific priming. Of the vaccine-specific clones found in convalescent patients, nearly all (304 of 307) were mono-reactive for SARS-CoV-2 spike instead of being cross-reactive with common cold coronaviruses. Relatively few convalescent patients were included in the study, and early timepoints after natural infection were not analyzed.

What this sample's treatment or condition label stands for: approximately 9-day PBMC culture with coronavirus spike peptide pools or control peptides (ViraFEST assay). The study used the ViraFEST assay, which expanded antigen-specific T cells with peptide pools and then identified expanded clonotypes by TCR sequencing. The convalescent patients' positive SARS-CoV-2 PCR tests were from March to December 2020, which was before the Alpha, Beta and Delta variants emerged in the United States. Each well held millions of PBMCs cultured with around 10 ug/ml peptide pools in IMDM containing around 5.5% human AB serum and roughly 10 IU/ml IL-2. Half of the culture medium was replaced with fresh IL-2-containing medium on days 3 and 7. After nine to eleven days of culture, CD4+ T cells were isolated by negative selection with the EasySep CD4+ T cell isolation kit. Ficoll-Paque Plus gradient centrifugation was used to isolate PBMCs from whole blood, and the isolated PBMCs were then either used fresh or cryopreserved at -140C. Triplicate wells were generally used for each culture condition.

This receptor chain uses TRBV21-1 and TRBJ1-1; TRBD1 was called by the table and not checked on the DNA. TRBV21-1 is a listed pseudogene. This sequence was found in a human donor who had recovered from COVID-19. The sample comprised CD4+ T cells from blood, cultured in vitro. The CDR3 region: CASSPPGRYTEAFF. The base sequence is TGTGCCAGCTCTCCCCCAGGGAGATACACTGAAGCTTTCTTT.